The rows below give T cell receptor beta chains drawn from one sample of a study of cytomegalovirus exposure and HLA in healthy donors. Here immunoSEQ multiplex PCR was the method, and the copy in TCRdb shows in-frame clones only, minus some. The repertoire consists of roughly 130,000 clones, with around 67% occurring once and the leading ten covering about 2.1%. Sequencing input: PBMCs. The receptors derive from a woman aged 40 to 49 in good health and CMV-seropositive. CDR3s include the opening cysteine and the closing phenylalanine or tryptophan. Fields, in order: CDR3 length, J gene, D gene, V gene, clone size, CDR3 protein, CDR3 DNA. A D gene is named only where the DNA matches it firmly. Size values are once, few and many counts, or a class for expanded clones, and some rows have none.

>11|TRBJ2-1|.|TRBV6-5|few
CASSTRGEQFF
TGTGCCAGCAGTACCCGGGGGGAGCAGTTCTTC
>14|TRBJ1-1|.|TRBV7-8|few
CASSRDGGRTEAFF
TGTGCCAGCAGCCGCGACGGGGGGCGCACTGAAGCTTTCTTT
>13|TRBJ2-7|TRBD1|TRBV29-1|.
CSAQGTAEVEQYF
TGCAGCGCCCAAGGGACAGCGGAGGTGGAGCAGTACTTC
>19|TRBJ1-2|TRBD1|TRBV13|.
CASSLLRGDRVREDYGYTF
TGTGCCAGCAGCTTATTAAGGGGAGACAGGGTACGGGAAGACTATGGCTACACCTTC
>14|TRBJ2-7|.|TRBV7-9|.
CASSPTTGKDEQYF
TGTGCCAGCAGCCCCACTACAGGGAAGGACGAGCAGTACTTC
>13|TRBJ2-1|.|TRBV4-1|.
CASSQTRDNEQFF
TGCGCCAGCAGCCAAACACGGGACAATGAGCAGTTCTTC
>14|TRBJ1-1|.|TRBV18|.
CASSGFSVNTEAFF
TGTGCCAGCTCAGGCTTTTCCGTCAACACTGAAGCTTTCTTT
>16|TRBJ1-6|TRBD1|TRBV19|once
CASSLKGQGSDSPLHF
TGTGCCAGTAGTTTGAAGGGACAGGGGAGTGATTCACCCCTCCACTTT
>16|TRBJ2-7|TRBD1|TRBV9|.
CASSVEGTGTLYEQYF
TGTGCCAGCAGCGTAGAGGGGACAGGGACCTTGTACGAGCAGTACTTC
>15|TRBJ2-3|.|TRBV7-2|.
CASSQSTGRTDTQYF
TGTGCCAGCAGCCAAAGCACAGGGCGGACAGATACGCAGTATTTT
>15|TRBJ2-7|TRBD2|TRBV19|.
CASSIFAGDSYEQYF
TGTGCCAGTAGTATTTTCGCGGGAGATAGCTACGAGCAGTACTTC
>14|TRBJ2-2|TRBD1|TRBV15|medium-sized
CATGTGGEAGELFF
TGTGCCACCGGGACAGGGGGCGAGGCCGGGGAGCTGTTTTTT
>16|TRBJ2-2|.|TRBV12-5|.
CASGFGGGLVTGELFF
TGTGCTAGTGGTTTTGGGGGGGGGCTCGTCACCGGGGAGCTGTTTTTT
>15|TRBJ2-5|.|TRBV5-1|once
CASSGNRVGVETQYF
TGCGCCAGCAGCGGAAACAGGGTAGGGGTAGAGACCCAGTACTTC
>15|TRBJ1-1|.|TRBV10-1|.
CASTLEGAPRTEAFF
TGCGCCAGCACCTTAGAAGGGGCCCCGAGGACTGAAGCTTTCTTT
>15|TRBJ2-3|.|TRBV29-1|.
CSVDEEVGGTDTQYF
TGCAGCGTTGATGAAGAGGTCGGGGGCACAGATACGCAGTATTTT
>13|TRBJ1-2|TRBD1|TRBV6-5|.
CASSDRGHYGYTF
TGTGCCAGCAGTGACAGGGGCCACTATGGCTACACCTTC
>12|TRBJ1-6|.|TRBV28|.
CASAAPGQFLHF
TGTGCCAGCGCCGCCCCGGGACAATTCCTCCACTTT
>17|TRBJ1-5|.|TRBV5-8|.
CASSLGLRGLGNQPQHF
TGTGCCAGCAGCTTGGGCCTGCGAGGTTTGGGCAATCAGCCCCAGCATTTT
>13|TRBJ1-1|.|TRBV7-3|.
CASAPSRDTEAFF
TGTGCCAGCGCCCCTTCCAGGGACACTGAAGCTTTCTTT
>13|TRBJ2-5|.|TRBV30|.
CAWRQGGQETQYF
TGTGCCTGGAGACAGGGGGGGCAAGAGACCCAGTACTTC
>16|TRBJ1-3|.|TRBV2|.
CASRRDRLFSGNTIYF
TGTGCCAGCAGGAGAGACAGGTTATTCTCTGGAAACACCATATATTTT
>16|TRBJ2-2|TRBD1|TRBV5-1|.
CASSYQGVANTGELFF
TGCGCCAGCAGCTACCAGGGGGTCGCGAACACCGGGGAGCTGTTTTTT
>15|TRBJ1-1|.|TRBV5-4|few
CASSLDGEGNTEAFF
TGTGCCAGCAGCTTGGATGGGGAGGGGAACACTGAAGCTTTCTTT
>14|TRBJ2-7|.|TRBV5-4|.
CASSLDGRLGEQYF
TGTGCCAGCAGCTTGGACGGCAGGCTGGGCGAGCAGTACTTC
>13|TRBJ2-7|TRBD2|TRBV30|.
CAWTSGSGREQYF
TGTGCCTGGACTAGCGGGAGCGGTCGCGAGCAGTACTTC
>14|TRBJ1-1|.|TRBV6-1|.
CASSEGGGSTEAFF
TGTGCCAGCAGTGAAGGGGGGGGTAGCACTGAAGCTTTCTTT
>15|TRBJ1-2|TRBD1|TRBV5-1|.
CASSYTGTGGFGYTF
TGCGCCAGCAGCTACACCGGGACAGGGGGGTTTGGCTACACCTTC
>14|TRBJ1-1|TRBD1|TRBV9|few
CASSATGVYTEAFF
TGTGCCAGCAGCGCCACAGGGGTGTACACTGAAGCTTTCTTT
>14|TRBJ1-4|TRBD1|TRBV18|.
CASYRGATNEKLFF
TGTGCCAGCTACAGGGGTGCGACTAATGAAAAACTGTTTTTT
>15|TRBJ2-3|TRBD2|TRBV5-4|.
CASSLAGGPADTQYF
TGTGCCAGCAGCTTAGCGGGAGGCCCCGCAGATACGCAGTATTTT
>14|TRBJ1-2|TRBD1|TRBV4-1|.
CASSEEHRGNGYTF
TGCGCCAGCAGCGAAGAACACAGGGGGAATGGCTACACCTTC
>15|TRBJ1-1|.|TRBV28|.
CASSLMGQLNTEAFF
TGTGCCAGCAGTTTAATGGGGCAGCTAAACACTGAAGCTTTCTTT
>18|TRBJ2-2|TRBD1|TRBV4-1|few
CASSRRVGTGGATGELFF
TGCGCCAGCAGCCGTCGAGTCGGGACAGGGGGCGCCACCGGGGAGCTGTTTTTT
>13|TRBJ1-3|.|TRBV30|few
CAWRPSSGNTIYF
TGTGCCTGGAGGCCGAGCTCTGGAAACACCATATATTTT